A selection of T cell receptor beta chains follows, all from one sample in a study of graft-versus-host responses after intestinal transplantation. Sequencing used immunoSEQ multiplex PCR; TCRdb keeps in-frame clones, though not all of them. The sample records 100,000 or so clones, 91% being singletons. Their target antigens are unknown. Sequences were derived from unstimulated CD4+ T cells sorted from spleen or lymph node cells, sampled before transplant. These TCRs come from a human donor who was the organ donor for an intestinal transplant. Both conserved end residues are part of each CDR3. Each record gives: V gene, D gene, clone size, J gene, CDR3 protein. The D gene is left open where the match is weak. Not every row has a clone size; where given, it reads once, few, many or a size class.

TRBV18,TRBD1,-,TRBJ1-2,CASSQPGGLNYGYTF
TRBV6-5,TRBD2,-,TRBJ2-1,CASSSLAGGGNEQFF
TRBV27,TRBD2,once,TRBJ2-1,CASSLSPGRVNEQFF
TRBV14,TRBD1,-,TRBJ2-7,CASSQMDRADYEQYF
TRBV5-6,TRBD2,-,TRBJ2-7,CASLADGTYEQYF
TRBV30,-,-,TRBJ2-7,CAWTNYYEQYF
TRBV4-2,-,-,TRBJ2-3,CASSQGGDDRTDTQYF
TRBV6-5,TRBD2,-,TRBJ2-1,CASRAGLAYNEQFF
TRBV4-2,-,-,TRBJ2-7,CASSQGQSGHPYEQYF
TRBV4-1,TRBD1,-,TRBJ2-7,CASSSGTAYEQYF